These 32 T cell receptor beta chains originate from one sample sequenced in a study of blood T cells in healthy people across ages. Together with a sample-barcoded 5' primer, a J-beta primer mix was included in a second PCR lasting roughly 6 to 12 cycles. TCRdb recomputed calls from the 5' RACE reads with MiXCR, one row per CDR3 protein. The sample yields around 700,000 distinct CDR3 sequences, roughly 25% seen once. These data are also associated with another study on T cells of mothers and their children.

The source material was blood. These receptors were collected from a boy aged 5-17 years in good health.

Only a few counts were recorded for this clonotype. The CDR3 spells CASSWEGTDTGELFF. The CDR3 DNA reads TGTGCCAGCAGTTGGGAGGGCACGGACACCGGGGAGCTGTTTTTT. The chain is built from TRBV28 and TRBJ2-2; TRBD2 aligns across 7 bases. The CDR3 is made up of 15 amino acids. Looked up from germline, CDR1 is MDHEN and CDR2 is SYDVKM. V was clipped by 4 bases and J by 3 bases; unmatched bases: 5.

The table lists this clonotype with a few counts. This sequence joins TRBV5-1 and TRBJ2-1, with TRBD2 matching 8 bases. Germline assignment: CDR1 SGHRS and CDR2 YFSETQ. Unmatched junction bases numbered 7, after V lost 4 bases and J lost 4 bases. The CDR3 has 15 residues. The CDR3 region has the DNA TGCGCCAGCAGCCTAGCGGGCCTCACGTACAATGAGCAGTTCTTC. Translation: CASSLAGLTYNEQFF.

The V and J genes are TRBV19 and TRBJ2-2; 7 bases are shared with TRBD2. The CDR3 is 14 residues long. Losses at the gene ends were 9 bases for V and 5 bases for J; bases not matched to a gene: 9. Germline-derived CDR1 and CDR2 are LNHDA and SQIVND (reference sequence). CDR3 amino acids: CASLDGGLTGELFF. CDR3 sequence (DNA): TGTGCCAGCCTGGACGGGGGGTTGACCGGGGAGCTGTTTTTT.

This rearrangement joins TRBV9 to TRBJ1-6, with unresolved D. Per germline, CDR1 SGDLS and CDR2 YYNGEE. Trimming took 0 bases from V and 10 from J, leaving 8 bases between them. The CDR3 contains 13 residues. CDR3 region: CASSVEEGSPLHF. In nucleotides, the CDR3 is TGTGCCAGCAGCGTAGAGGAAGGGTCACCCCTCCACTTT.

This chain links TRBV29-1 with TRBJ2-3; 7 bases match TRBD1. The CDR3 length is 14 residues. V trimming: 7 bases; J trimming: 2 bases; junction bases outside the gene matches: 9. CDR1 and CDR2 (germline): SQVTM, ANQGSEA. In DNA, the CDR3 is TGCAGCGCTCCCAGGGGACAGAACACAGATACGCAGTATTTT. Translation gives CSAPRGQNTDTQYF.

The genes are TRBV7-3 and TRBJ2-5; D is perhaps TRBD2 (6 bases). From germline, CDR1 is SGHTA and CDR2 FQGTGA. The CDR3 length is 14 residues. Trimming took off 5 bases at V and 4 bases at J, with 14 bases between the two ends. The CDR3 nucleotides read TGTGCCAGCAGCCCCTGGGTGGGGGGAGAGACCCAGTACTTC. This translates into CASSPWVGGETQYF.

On this clonotype itself: The junction shows a germline mismatch at one end, possibly a read error. The chain combines TRBV9 with TRBJ1-3; no reliable D call. The V gene's germline CDR1 is SGDLS and CDR2 YYNGEE. The CDR3 covers 15 residues. CDR3 protein: CAGSVEGSSGNTIYF. CDR3 in DNA: TGTGCCGGCAGCGTAGAGGGAAGTTCTGGAAACACCATATATTTT.

This clonotype turned up a few times. The J gene is TRBJ2-1, the V gene TRBV4-3; D not certain. The germline V and J ends were trimmed by 1 base and 4 bases, with 11 bases remaining between them. From germline, CDR1 is LGHNA and CDR2 YSLEER. CDR3 size: 15 residues. This CDR3 is CASSQGSTGYNEQFF. DNA of the CDR3: TGCGCCAGCAGCCAAGGGTCAACGGGTTACAATGAGCAGTTCTTC.

This clonotype was counted between two and nine times. This sequence joins TRBV3-1 and TRBJ2-1; unclear D gene. The CDR3 spans 12 residues. Germline V gives CDR1 LGHDT, CDR2 YNNKEL (reference sequence). V was trimmed by 1 base and J by 15 bases, leaving 13 bases between them. The CDR3 coding sequence is TGTGCCAGCAGCCAAGTAAGCAGAGCCCCGTTCTTC. Its protein product is CASSQVSRAPFF.

Here the CDR3 reads CASRPGTSGTYEQYF. In nucleotides, the CDR3 is TGTGCCAGCAGACCCGGGACTAGCGGGACCTACGAGCAGTACTTC. The chain carries TRBV28 and TRBJ2-5; 13 bases agree with TRBD2. Judging by the DNA end, TRBJ2-7 fits better; the J call may be wrong. Germline V lookup: CDR1 MDHEN, CDR2 SYDVKM. This CDR3 has 15 amino acids.

CDR3 region: CATRNAGRGRADTQYF. As DNA, the CDR3 is TGTGCCACCAGGAACGCGGGCAGGGGGCGGGCAGATACGCAGTATTTT. V gene TRBV15 combines with J gene TRBJ2-3, with 8 bases matching TRBD1. This CDR3 comprises 16 residues. CDR1 and CDR2 (germline): LNHNV, YYDKDF (reference sequence). V was pared by 6 bases and J by 4 bases, with 12 bases of the junction left unmatched.

V and J are TRBV11-1 and TRBJ2-5; 11 positions match TRBD2. CDR1 SGHAT and CDR2 FQDESV come from the germline V gene (reference sequence). Trimming removed 4 bases from V and 5 bases from J; junction bases left unmatched: 6. The CDR3 totals 15 residues. The CDR3, as DNA: TGTGCCAGCAGCTCGGGGACTAGCGGTCCGGAGACCCAGTACTTC. Translation: CASSSGTSGPETQYF.

The V gene is TRBV10-3, the J gene TRBJ2-3, with 10 positions matching TRBD1. The germline gives CDR1 ENHRY, CDR2 SYGVKD. Trimming at V came to 2 bases and at J to 5 bases, leaving 1 base not matched to a gene. CDR3 length: 14 residues. The CDR3 sequence: CAISEGQGEDTQYF. The CDR3, as DNA: TGTGCCATCAGTGAGGGACAGGGGGAAGATACGCAGTATTTT.

This clonotype was counted only a few times. The V gene is TRBV5-1, the J gene TRBJ2-5; D may match TRBD1 or TRBD2 (5 bases each). Deletions cut 7 bases from V and 5 bases from J, with 21 bases between. CDR1 is SGHRS, CDR2 YFSETQ, per germline. The CDR3 totals 15 residues. CDR3 sequence (DNA): TGCGCCAGCGGGGGAACTACTAGGGTGTCGGAGACCCAGTACTTC. Protein: CASGGTTRVSETQYF.

The table lists this clonotype with many counts. The chain carries TRBV20-1 and TRBJ1-1; 7 bases align to TRBD1. The CDR3 is 12 residues long. Germline assignment: CDR1 DFQATT and CDR2 SNEGSKA (reference sequence). The V segment lost 2 bases and the J segment 5 bases; nucleotides outside the gene matches: 2. CDR3 DNA sequence: TGCAGTGCTAGAAGACAGGGAACTGAAGCTTTCTTT. It is translated as CSARRQGTEAFF.

V usage is TRBV9 and J usage is TRBJ1-1, with D uncertain. Germline lookup yields CDR1 SGDLS and CDR2 YYNGEE. This CDR3 spans 15 amino acids. Trimming shortened V by 4 bases and J by 5 bases, and 18 bases separated the two germline ends. This CDR3 is CASSPLGSGDTEAFF. DNA of the CDR3: TGTGCCAGCAGCCCCCTTGGTTCGGGTGATACTGAAGCTTTCTTT.

The J gene is TRBJ1-1, the V gene TRBV29-1; D possibly corresponds to TRBD1 (6 bases). Trimming cost V 7 bases and J 4 bases, with 16 bases left between them. Germline CDR1 is SQVTM and CDR2 is ANQGSEA. The CDR3 has 13 residues. CDR3 residues: CSAVTGLSTEAFF. The DNA of the CDR3 is TGCAGCGCTGTTACAGGGTTGAGCACTGAAGCTTTCTTT. Full variable domain (missing parts from reference TRBV29-1 and TRBJ1-1): SAVISQKPSRDICQRGTSLTIQCQVDSQVTMMFWYRQQPGQSLTLIATANQGSEATYESGFVIDKFPISRPNLTFSTLTVSNMSPEDSSIYLCSAVTGLSTEAFFGQGTRLTVV.

This clonotype has just a few counts. The V gene is TRBV5-6, the J gene TRBJ2-2, with D tentatively TRBD2 (5 bases). Germline V gene data show CDR1 as SGHDT and CDR2 as YYEEEE. This CDR3 region has 15 residues. Trimming left V 4 bases short and J 4 bases short, with 14 bases between. CDR3 in DNA: TGTGCCAGCAGCCGATTTCGGGAATCCACCGGGGAGCTGTTTTTT. As protein: CASSRFRESTGELFF.

The chain joins TRBV5-1 to TRBJ2-5, with D tentatively TRBD1 (5 bases). Trimming pared 7 bases from V and 2 bases from J, leaving 15 bases between. This CDR3 has 14 amino acids. CDR1 and CDR2 (germline): SGHRS, YFSETQ. The CDR3 DNA reads TGCGCCAGCTGTTTGGAGTCAGGGCAAGAGACCCAGTACTTC. This encodes CASCLESGQETQYF.

This clonotype appeared a few times. The V and J genes are TRBV14 and TRBJ2-5; D not resolved. The last part of the DNA fits TRBJ2-7 better; the J call may be wrong. Germline assignment: CDR1 SGHDN and CDR2 FVKESK. This CDR3 spans 17 amino acids. CDR3 sequence reads: CASSQKGSDRSSYEQYF. In DNA form, the CDR3 reads TGTGCCAGCAGCCAAAAGGGTTCGGACCGTTCCTCCTACGAGCAGTACTTC.

The CDR3 loop reads CASSFGQGQQETQYF. The CDR3 nucleotides are TGTGCCAGCAGCTTCGGCCAGGGGCAACAAGAGACCCAGTACTTC. V is TRBV7-9 and J is TRBJ2-5; D possibly corresponds to TRBD1 (6 bases). V lost 3 bases and J 2 bases, leaving 13 bases between the germline ends. The CDR3 has 15 amino acids. The germline V gene encodes CDR1 SEHNR and CDR2 FQNEAQ (reference sequence).

The chain uses TRBV9 and TRBJ2-2; TRBD1 matches 7 bases. V was clipped by 4 bases and J by 4 bases; unmatched bases: 7. Germline V gives CDR1 SGDLS, CDR2 YYNGEE. The CDR3 runs to 15 residues. CDR3: CASSPWTGSTGELFF. DNA for the CDR3: TGTGCCAGCAGCCCGTGGACAGGTTCCACCGGGGAGCTGTTTTTT. The whole variable domain, filled in from reference TRBV9 and TRBJ2-2, reads DSGVTQTPKHLITATGQRVTLRCSPRSGDLSVYWYQQSLDQGLQFLIQYYNGEERAKGNILERFSAQQFPDLHSELNLSSLELGDSALYFCASSPWTGSTGELFFGEGSRLTVL.

This CDR3 is CSASTGWGEKLFF. CDR3 DNA sequence: TGCAGTGCTTCGACAGGTTGGGGTGAAAAACTGTTTTTT. This chain uses TRBV20-1 with TRBJ1-4; maybe TRBD1 (6 bases). Trimming took off 5 bases at V and 7 bases at J, with 14 bases between the two ends. CDR1 and CDR2 from the germline V gene are DFQATT and SNEGSKA (reference sequence). The CDR3 is 13 amino acids.

This clonotype was counted only a few times. The genes are TRBV5-1 and TRBJ2-7, with TRBD1 identical over 10 bases. From germline, CDR1 is SGHRS and CDR2 YFSETQ. J was trimmed by 6 bases and V by 0 bases; bases with no gene match: 6. The length of the CDR3 is 15 residues. CDR3 sequence reads: CASSLVGTGVGEQYF. The DNA of the CDR3 is TGCGCCAGCAGCTTGGTGGGGACAGGGGTTGGCGAGCAGTACTTC.

This clonotype was picked up a small number of times. J is TRBJ2-3 and V is TRBV3-1; a possible D gene is TRBD2 (7 bases). The CDR3 has 14 amino acids. The germline V gene has CDR1 LGHDT and CDR2 YNNKEL (reference sequence). The V end lost 4 bases, the J end lost 6 bases, and 14 bases lay between the germline ends. The CDR3 sequence is CASSRAAGADTQYF. The CDR3 region has the DNA TGTGCCAGCAGCCGAGCGGCGGGGGCCGATACGCAGTATTTT.

This clonotype was detected only a few times. The V gene is TRBV4-2, the J gene TRBJ2-5, with 8 bases that match TRBD2. The germline V gene has CDR1 LGHNA and CDR2 YNFKEQ. The length of the CDR3 is 15 residues. The junction had 4 bases not matched to a gene; V was cut back by 0 bases and J by 4 bases. The CDR3 reads CASSQDQGTRETQYF. CDR3 in DNA: TGTGCCAGCAGCCAAGATCAGGGGACTAGAGAGACCCAGTACTTC.

As regards this clonotype: The junction shows a germline mismatch at one end, possibly a read error. CDR3 bases: TGTGCCTGCAGTTTAAGTAGCGGGATTAACAATGAGCAGTTCTTC. Its protein product is CACSLSSGINNEQFF. The V gene is TRBV28, the J gene TRBJ2-1; 8 bases agree with TRBD2. This CDR3 contains 15 residues. Germline V gives CDR1 MDHEN, CDR2 SYDVKM.

This clonotype was seen a single time. V and J are TRBV15 and TRBJ2-1; weak D call: TRBD2 (7 bases). The germline V and J ends were trimmed by 0 bases and 4 bases, with 13 bases remaining between them. Germline V gene data show CDR1 as LNHNV and CDR2 as YYDKDF (reference sequence). There are 16 residues in the CDR3. The CDR3 is CATSRDRGGPYNEQFF. The DNA for the CDR3 is TGTGCCACCAGCAGAGATAGGGGGGGCCCTTACAATGAGCAGTTCTTC.

The chain carries TRBV3-1 and TRBJ1-5; no firm D call. The CDR3 contains 15 residues. With 0 bases removed from V and 6 bases from J, the gap between germline ends came to 12 bases. Germline V gene data show CDR1 as LGHDT and CDR2 as YNNKEL (reference sequence). CDR3 sequence: CASSQDLKPFQPQHF. CDR3 sequence (DNA): TGTGCCAGCAGCCAAGATCTTAAGCCTTTTCAGCCCCAGCATTTT.

This clonotype has just a few counts. This chain connects TRBV7-2 to TRBJ2-1; D might be TRBD2 (6 bases). The CDR3 extends over 14 amino acids. CDR1 and CDR2 (germline): SGHTA, FQGNSA. V dropped 7 bases and J dropped 4 bases, with 14 bases sitting between them. CDR3 residues: CASTVGGPYNEQFF. Here the CDR3 DNA reads TGTGCCAGCACCGTGGGAGGCCCGTACAATGAGCAGTTCTTC.

The V call is TRBV6-5, the J call TRBJ2-5; 8 nucleotides align to TRBD2. Germline V CDR1 and CDR2: MNHEY, SVGAGI. Unmatched junction bases numbered 11, after V lost 5 bases and J lost 3 bases. CDR3 length equals 16 residues. DNA for the CDR3: TGTGCCAGCAGTCGCGGACTAGCCCCGGGGGAAGAGACCCAGTACTTC. Its protein is CASSRGLAPGEETQYF.

This clonotype was recorded a few times. V and J are TRBV7-2 and TRBJ2-5; tentatively, D is TRBD1 (5 bases). The CDR3 runs to 14 residues. Looked up from germline, CDR1 is SGHTA and CDR2 is FQGNSA. Trimming removed 3 bases at V and 2 bases at J, with 10 bases between. In nucleotides, the CDR3 is TGTGCCAGCAGCTTTCGGACATTTCAAGAGACCCAGTACTTC. Translation gives CASSFRTFQETQYF. Together with reference TRBV7-2 and TRBJ2-5, the CDR3 gives the full variable domain: GAGVSQSPSNKVTEKGKDVELRCDPISGHTALYWYRQSLGQGLEFLIYFQGNSAPDKSGLPSDRFSAERTGGSVSTLTIQRTQQEDSAVYLCASSFRTFQETQYFGPGTRLLVL.